Below, one T cell receptor beta chain is given with its context. What it recognizes is unknown. The germline CDR1 and CDR2 sequences are SEHNR and FQNEAQ (reference sequence). The CDR3 loop spans 15 amino acids. V was shortened by 2 bases and J by 1 base, with 6 bases between the two germline ends. These data come from a study of siplizumab effects on memory and regulatory T cells. Study-wide findings and caveats: Roughly 75-95% of proliferating CD4+ or CD8+ clones defied assignment to a naive or memory phenotype. Siplizumab significantly decreased alloreactive sequences from unstimulated CD4+ memory cells.

Sequencing was performed with immunoSEQ multiplex PCR; in TCRdb, only in-frame clones are kept and a portion is missing. The profile shows 95,000 to 100,000 clones, roughly 91% of them singletons. The sample taken for sequencing was non-Treg CD4+ T cells sorted from blood. This receptor was identified in a human donor in good health. The chain has TRBV7-9 and TRBJ2-6; D is undetermined. CDR3 residues: CASSLLYSGANVLTF. The CDR3 region has the DNA TGTGCCAGCAGCTTACTTTATTCTGGGGCCAACGTCCTGACTTTC.